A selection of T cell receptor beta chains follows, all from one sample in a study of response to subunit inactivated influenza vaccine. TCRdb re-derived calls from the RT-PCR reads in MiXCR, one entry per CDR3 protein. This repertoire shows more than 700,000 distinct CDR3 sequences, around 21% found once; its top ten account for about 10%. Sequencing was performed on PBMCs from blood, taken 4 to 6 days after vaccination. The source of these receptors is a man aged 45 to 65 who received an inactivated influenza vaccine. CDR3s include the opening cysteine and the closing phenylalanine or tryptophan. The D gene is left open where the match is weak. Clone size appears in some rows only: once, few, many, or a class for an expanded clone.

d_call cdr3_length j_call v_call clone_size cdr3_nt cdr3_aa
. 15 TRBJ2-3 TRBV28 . TGTGCCAGCAGTTACGATCCCATAAGCACAGATACGCAGTATTTT CASSYDPISTDTQYF
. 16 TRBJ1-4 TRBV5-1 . TGCGCCAGCAGCTTGGTCGGGATTGCAACTAATGAAAAACTGTTTTTT CASSLVGIATNEKLFF
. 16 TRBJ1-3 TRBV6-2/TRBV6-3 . TGTGCCAGCAGTGATCCGATTCCGAGCTCTGGAAACACCATATATTTT CASSDPIPSSGNTIYF
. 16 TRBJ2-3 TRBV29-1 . TGCAGCGTTGCCGTTGCATATTCAGGAGTCACAGATACGCAGTATTTT CSVAVAYSGVTDTQYF
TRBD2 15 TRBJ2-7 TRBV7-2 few TGTGCCAGCAGCCTTACTAGCGGAGGGAAACACGAGCAGTACTTC CASSLTSGGKHEQYF
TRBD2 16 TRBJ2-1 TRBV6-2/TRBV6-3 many TGTGCCAGCAGTTACTCGGCTAGCGGGAGGGCTAATGAGCAGTTCTTC CASSYSASGRANEQFF
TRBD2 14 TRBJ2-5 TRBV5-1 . TGCGCCAGCAGCTTGCAGCGGGAGGGAGAGACCCAGTACTTC CASSLQREGETQYF
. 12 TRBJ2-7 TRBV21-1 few TGTGCCAGCAGCAAAGTCTCCTCCGAGCAGTACTTC CASSKVSSEQYF
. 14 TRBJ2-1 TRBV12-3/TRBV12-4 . TGTGCCAGCACGCCGGGTCAGGTACCGAATGAGCAGTTCTTC CASTPGQVPNEQFF
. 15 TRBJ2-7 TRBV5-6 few TGTGCCAGCAGCCAGAGAGCACCCGGAGACTACGAGCAGTACTTC CASSQRAPGDYEQYF
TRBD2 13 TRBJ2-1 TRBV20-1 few TGCAGTACGAGCGGGGGGGCCGACAATGAGCAGTTCTTC CSTSGGADNEQFF
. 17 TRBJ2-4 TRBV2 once TGTACCATCAGCCCGGGACCCCTAAAACGGGCCAAAAACATTCAGTACTTC CTISPGPLKRAKNIQYF
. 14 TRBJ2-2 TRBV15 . TGTGCCACCAGCCGGAGGGCGAACACCGGGGAGCTGTTTTTT CATSRRANTGELFF
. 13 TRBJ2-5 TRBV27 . TGTGCCAGCAGTATCATGGGCCAAGAGACCCAGTACTTC CASSIMGQETQYF
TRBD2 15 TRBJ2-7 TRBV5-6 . TGTGCCAGCAGCTTTAGCGGGGGGACTGCCTACGAGCAGTACTTC CASSFSGGTAYEQYF
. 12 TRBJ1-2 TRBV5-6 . TGTGCCAGCAGCCGGGACGTCTATGGCTACACCTTC CASSRDVYGYTF
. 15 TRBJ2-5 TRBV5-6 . TGTGCCAGCAGCCTAGAACCTTCGCCTCGAGAGACCCAGTACTTC CASSLEPSPRETQYF
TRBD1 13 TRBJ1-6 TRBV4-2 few TGTGCCAGCAGCCAGATACAGGGGCCCCCCCTCCACTTT CASSQIQGPPLHF
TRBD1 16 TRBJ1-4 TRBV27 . TGTGCCAGCGGAAGGACCCACGGGACAGCTAATGAAAAACTGTTTTTT CASGRTHGTANEKLFF
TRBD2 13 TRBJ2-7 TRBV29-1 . TGCAGCGTTGTGGGTAGCGGGGGCTACGAGCAGTACTTC CSVVGSGGYEQYF
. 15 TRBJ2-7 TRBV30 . TGTGCCTGGAGGGCTCGGGACTTTGGTTCCTACGAGCAGTACTTC CAWRARDFGSYEQYF
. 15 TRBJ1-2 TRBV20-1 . TGCAGTGCTAGGGCCAGGGTGAGGACGGGTGATGGCTACACCTTC CSARARVRTGDGYTF
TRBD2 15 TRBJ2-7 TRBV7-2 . TGTGCCAGCAGCTTAAAAGGGCTAGCGGGAGGGGAGCAGTACTTC CASSLKGLAGGEQYF
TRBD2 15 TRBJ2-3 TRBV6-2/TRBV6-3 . TGTGCCAGCGAGCTTGCGGGACTAGTCACAGATACGCAGTATTTT CASELAGLVTDTQYF
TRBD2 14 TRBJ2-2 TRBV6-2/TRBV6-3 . TGTGCCAGCAGTGGGACTAGTTACACCGGGGAGCTGTTTTTT CASSGTSYTGELFF
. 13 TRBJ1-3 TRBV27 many TGTGCCAGCAGTCCGTCGGGTGGAAACACCATATATTTT CASSPSGGNTIYF
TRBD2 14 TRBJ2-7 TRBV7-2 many TGTGCCAGCAGCTTTAGCGGGAGTGAGTACGAGCAGTACTTC CASSFSGSEYEQYF
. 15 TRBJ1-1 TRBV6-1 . TGTGCCAGCAGCCTAATGCGAACGGATAACACTGAAGCTTTCTTT CASSLMRTDNTEAFF
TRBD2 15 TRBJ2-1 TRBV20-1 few TGCAGTGCTCAGGGACTAGCGGGAGGGTCGGATGAGCAGTTCTTC CSAQGLAGGSDEQFF